This entry lists 9 T cell receptor beta chains sequenced from one sample in a study of tumor-infiltrating lymphocytes in glioblastoma multiforme. TCRB libraries came from RNA via three nested multiplex PCR rounds. Each CDR3 protein gets one entry after TCRdb re-called the multiplex PCR reads with MiXCR. The sample yields 9,000 or so distinct CDR3 sequences, about 70% seen once. The specimen was brain tumor tissue. The origin of the receptors is a male donor with glioblastoma.

This clonotype has more than one count but fewer than ten. This chain connects TRBV11-3 to TRBJ1-2, with D uncertain. The V and J ends lost 5 bases and 7 bases respectively, with 14 bases between them. Looked up from germline, CDR1 is SGHNT and CDR2 is YENEEA. The CDR3 contains 13 residues. The CDR3 reads CASSPGDVGGYTF. CDR3 DNA sequence: TGTGCCAGCAGCCCCGGGGATGTCGGTGGCTACACCTTC.

In its sample, this clonotype is medium-sized. Since no conserved phenylalanine or tryptophan closes the CDR3, a read error is the likely cause. The chain has TRBV11-2 and TRBJ1-6; no firm D call. The CDR3 has 11 residues. The ends were cut back, 1 base at V and 14 bases at J, with 6 bases in the middle. Germline lookup yields CDR1 SGHAT and CDR2 FQNNGV. CDR3 DNA sequence: TGTGCCAGCAGCTTAGGGGGAACCCTCCACTCT. Encoded protein: CASSLGGTLHS.

In this sample, this clonotype turned up a few times. The genes are TRBV6-1 and TRBJ2-1; D gene ambiguous. V was pared by 6 bases and J by 4 bases, with 7 bases between. The length of the CDR3 is 12 residues. CDR1 and CDR2 from the germline V gene are MNHNS and SASEGT. CDR3 nucleotides: TGTGCCAGCAGCAGGAATTACAATGAGCAGTTCTTC. Protein sequence: CASSRNYNEQFF.

This clonotype came up a few times. This sequence may be a read error, since a much larger clone differs from it by one base. The chain joins TRBV29-1 to TRBJ1-2; 7 bases align to TRBD1. The CDR3 consists of 12 residues. CDR1 and CDR2 (germline): SQVTM, ANQGSEA. The V and J ends lost 8 bases and 8 bases, in that order; junction bases with no gene match: 11. The DNA of the CDR3 is TGCAGCTGCCGACAGGGAACAAAAGGCTACACCTTC. Protein sequence: CSCRQGTKGYTF.

The chain couples TRBV29-1 to TRBJ2-1, with D tentatively TRBD2 (5 bases). The germline CDR1 and CDR2 sequences are SQVTM and ANQGSEA. V lost 4 bases, J lost 7 bases, and 11 bases lay in between. The CDR3 is 12 residues long. The CDR3 protein is CSVGGVMNEQFF. The CDR3 DNA follows: TGCAGCGTTGGGGGAGTTATGAATGAGCAGTTCTTC.

The chain links TRBV4-1 to TRBJ1-6; possibly TRBD1 for D (5 bases). The germline CDR1 and CDR2 sequences are MGHRA and YSYEKL. V lost 2 bases and J lost 5, with 13 bases in between. The CDR3 is 16 residues long. The CDR3 DNA sequence: TGCGCCAGCAGCCAAAAGGAAAGCAGGGATAATTCACCCCTCCACTTT. This translates into CASSQKESRDNSPLHF.

V and J are TRBV5-6 and TRBJ2-1; D uncertain. The CDR3 length is 13 residues. With 2 bases removed from V and 5 bases from J, the gap between germline ends came to 8 bases. Per germline, CDR1 SGHDT and CDR2 YYEEEE. CDR3 bases: TGTGCCAGCAGCTTATGGGTCAACAATGAGCAGTTCTTC. Protein sequence: CASSLWVNNEQFF.

On this clonotype: This may be a read error: a much more frequent sequence differs by one nucleotide. DNA for the CDR3: TGCAGTGCAATCCCGGGACTAGGAAAAAACATTCAGCACTTC. This sequence encodes CSAIPGLGKNIQHF. The chain couples TRBV20-1 to TRBJ2-4; 8 bases fit TRBD2. The CDR3 consists of 14 residues. The V gene's germline CDR1 is DFQATT and CDR2 SNEGSKA (reference sequence).

As to this clonotype: Without the conserved terminal phenylalanine or tryptophan, this CDR3 likely stems from a read error. The rearrangement links TRBV4-1 to TRBJ1-6; no definite D call. The CDR3 sequence is 15 residues long. Per the germline V gene, CDR1 is MGHRA and CDR2 is YSYEKL. The CDR3 coding sequence is TGCACCACCCAAAACCTGGCATCTGGGGTTTCACCCCTCCACTCT. As protein: CTTQNLASGVSPLHS.